This T cell receptor (beta chain) appears in the sequencing data of a study of T cells in Graves' hyperthyroidism and ophthalmopathy. RNA transcripts yielded amplified TCR beta CDR3 regions. With the HTBI primer set, the TCR CDR3 went through a first round of RT-PCR. A single record per CDR3 protein comes from TCRdb applying MiXCR to the multiplex PCR reads. There are under 450,000 distinct CDR3 sequences in the sample; approximately 15% occur only once, and over 12% lies in the top ten. This clonotype was seen ten or more times. CDR3 size: 14 residues. Per germline, CDR1 DFQATT and CDR2 SNEGSKA (reference sequence). With 3 bases removed from V and 4 bases from J, the gap between germline ends came to 15 bases.

The TCR was taken from a woman aged 18-30 years with Graves' hyperthyroidism. Sequenced input: blood. The chain carries TRBV20-1 and TRBJ1-2, with a possible D match to TRBD1 (5 bases). The CDR3 loop reads CSARRGATSYGYTF. The CDR3 coding sequence is TGCAGTGCTAGGAGGGGAGCAACCTCCTATGGCTACACCTTC.